Below, 8 T cell receptor beta chains from the same sample are listed, as sequenced in a study of persistence of HIV-infected CD4 T cells. This was the immunoSEQ version 4 assay in survey mode. TCRdb's table, derived via immunoSEQ multiplex PCR, lists solely in-frame clones and lacks some. Of roughly 35,000 clones in the sample, 75% to 85% were seen once. Cells were stimulated with overlapping HIV-1 Gag 15-mer peptides. CD40L/CD69 double-negative CD45RO-high memory CD4+ T cells were collected. Antigen specificity for these receptors is unknown. This specimen consisted of cultured CD4+ T cells from PBMCs, obtained from a patient who received antiretroviral therapy. The receptors were gathered from an adult with HIV. The donor label of this sample is uncertain.

V gene TRBV4-2 combines with J gene TRBJ2-3; 8 nucleotides align to TRBD1. With 0 bases clipped from V and 4 bases from J, the junction kept 3 bases outside the gene matches. CDR1 is LGHNA, CDR2 YNFKEQ, per germline. The CDR3 contains 15 residues. Here the CDR3 reads CASSQDGGQADTQYF. The CDR3 bases are TGTGCCAGCAGCCAAGATGGGGGACAGGCAGATACGCAGTATTTT.

This clone was found a few times. The chain carries TRBV18 and TRBJ1-2; unclear D gene. The CDR3 is 14 amino acids. Per the germline V gene, CDR1 is KGHSH and CDR2 is LQKENI. The ends were cut back, 3 bases at V and 6 bases at J, with 14 bases in the middle. As DNA, the CDR3 is TGTGCCAGCTCACCTTCGGGGAATCGAGATGGCTACACCTTC. The encoded protein is CASSPSGNRDGYTF.

CDR3 loop: CASSRQGSSPLHF. DNA for the CDR3: TGTGCCAGCAGTCGACAGGGAAGCTCACCCCTCCACTTT. The chain joins TRBV12-3 or TRBV12-4 to TRBJ1-6, with 7 bases that match TRBD1. This CDR3 spans 13 amino acids. V shed 5 bases and J 10 bases; nucleotides not matched to a gene: 5.

There are a few counts of this clone. This chain links TRBV6-1 with TRBJ1-6; D remains ambiguous. V was cut by 0 bases and J by 13 bases, with 22 bases left in between. The CDR3 is 17 residues long. Germline CDR1 reads MNHNS; CDR2 reads SASEGT. This CDR3 reads CASSEAIRGQPQVPLHF. The CDR3, as DNA: TGTGCCAGCAGTGAAGCTATTCGAGGCCAGCCTCAAGTGCCCCTCCACTTT.

The rearrangement joins TRBV24-1 to TRBJ1-5; TRBD1 matches at 10 bases. Trimming at V came to 2 bases and at J to 7 bases, leaving 10 bases not matched to a gene. The CDR3 totals 17 residues. Germline CDR1 is KGHDR and CDR2 is SFDVKD. The CDR3 nucleotides are TGTGCCACCAGTGATTCCGGGACAGGGGTCGGGTGGCAGCCCCAGCATTTT. Its protein is CATSDSGTGVGWQPQHF.

V and J are TRBV19 and TRBJ2-7; 7 bases are a match to TRBD1. CDR3 length equals 16 residues. V was pared by 5 bases and J by 4 bases, with 14 bases of the junction left unmatched. Germline loops: CDR1 LNHDA, CDR2 SQIVND (reference sequence). Here the CDR3 reads CASSLPIGQAQYEQYF. CDR3 DNA sequence: TGTGCCAGTAGTCTCCCGATTGGACAGGCGCAATACGAGCAGTACTTC.

The rearrangement uses TRBV6-5 and TRBJ1-3, with a weak D call TRBD1 (6 bases). Trimming pared 7 bases from V and 4 bases from J, leaving 8 bases between. This CDR3 has 12 amino acids. Germline CDR1 reads MNHEY; CDR2 reads SVGAGI. CDR3 bases: TGTGCCAGCACCAGGGGCGGAAACACCATATATTTT. The encoded protein is CASTRGGNTIYF.

This clone occurred a few times. The rearrangement uses TRBV3-1 (or the pseudogene TRBV3-2) and TRBJ1-1; D is ambiguous. The V gene lost 10 bases and the J gene lost 11 bases, with 17 bases spanning the gap. The V gene's germline CDR1 is LGHDT and CDR2 YNNKEL (reference sequence). The CDR3 contains 11 residues. The CDR3 sequence: CATQSGIRAFF. DNA of the CDR3: TGTGCCACCCAGAGCGGTATTCGGGCTTTCTTT.